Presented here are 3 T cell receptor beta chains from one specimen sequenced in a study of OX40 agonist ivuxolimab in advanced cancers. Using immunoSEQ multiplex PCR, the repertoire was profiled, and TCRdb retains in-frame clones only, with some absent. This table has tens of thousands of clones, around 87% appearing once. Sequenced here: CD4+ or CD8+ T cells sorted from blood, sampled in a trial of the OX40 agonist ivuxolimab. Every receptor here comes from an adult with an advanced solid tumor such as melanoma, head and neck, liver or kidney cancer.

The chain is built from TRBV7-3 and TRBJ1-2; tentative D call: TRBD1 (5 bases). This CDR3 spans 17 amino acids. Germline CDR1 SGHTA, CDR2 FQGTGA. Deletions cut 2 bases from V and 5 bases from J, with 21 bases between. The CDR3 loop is CASSLAAGGIGSYGYTF. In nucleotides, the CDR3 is TGTGCCAGCAGCTTAGCCGCCGGGGGGATAGGGTCTTATGGCTACACCTTC. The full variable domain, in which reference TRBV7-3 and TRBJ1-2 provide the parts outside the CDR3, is GAGVSQTPSNKVTEKGKYVELRCDPISGHTALYWYRQSLGQGPEFLIYFQGTGAADDSGLPNDRFFAVRPEGSVSTLKIQRTERGDSAVYLCASSLAAGGIGSYGYTFGSGTRLTVV.

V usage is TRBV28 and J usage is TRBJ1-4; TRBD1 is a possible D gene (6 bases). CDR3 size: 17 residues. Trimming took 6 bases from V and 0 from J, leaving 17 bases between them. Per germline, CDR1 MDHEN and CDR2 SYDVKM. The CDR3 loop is CASSSYGGLATNEKLFF. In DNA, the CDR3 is TGTGCCAGCAGCTCGTACGGGGGCCTTGCAACTAATGAAAAACTGTTTTTT.

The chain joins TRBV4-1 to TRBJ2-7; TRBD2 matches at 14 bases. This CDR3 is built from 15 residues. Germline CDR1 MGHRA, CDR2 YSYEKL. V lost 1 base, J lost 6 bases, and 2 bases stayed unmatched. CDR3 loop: CASSQVGLAGAEQYF. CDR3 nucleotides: TGCGCCAGCAGCCAAGTGGGACTAGCGGGAGCCGAGCAGTACTTC.